These T cell receptor beta chains were read from a single sample in a study of control samples from healthy donors and cancer patients. Data came from immunoSEQ multiplex PCR; TCRdb stores just in-frame clones and leaves some out. The sample includes around 82,000 clones, about 90% of them seen just once. The sample consisted of blood. The origin of the receptors is a man aged 50-60 years in good health. Both conserved end residues are trimmed from each CDR3.

J gene: TRBJ2-1; V gene: TRBV9; CDR3 protein: ASSPSGVPSYNEQF
J gene: TRBJ2-1; V gene: TRBV7-2; CDR3 protein: ASSSQGVDEQF
J gene: TRBJ1-2; V gene: TRBV4-3; CDR3 protein: ASGRSLGGEVDGYT
J gene: TRBJ2-2; V gene: TRBV5-1; CDR3 protein: ASSPKGGGGELF
J gene: TRBJ2-7; V gene: TRBV6-2/TRBV6-3; CDR3 protein: ASSYSISPTRQGSYEQY
J gene: TRBJ1-1; V gene: TRBV29-1; CDR3 protein: SVEGGTGSRRDTEAF
J gene: TRBJ2-1; V gene: TRBV30; CDR3 protein: AWLYVREQF
J gene: TRBJ1-1; V gene: TRBV4-1; CDR3 protein: ASSQGLGGLTNTEAF
J gene: TRBJ2-1; V gene: TRBV4-3; CDR3 protein: ASSPFGTGEDEQF
J gene: TRBJ1-5; V gene: TRBV24-1; CDR3 protein: ATSETGGRQPQH
J gene: TRBJ1-6; V gene: TRBV5-1; CDR3 protein: ASSLEGVINSPLH
J gene: TRBJ1-1; V gene: TRBV19; CDR3 protein: ASTLGGPGTEAF